The next 20 T cell receptor beta chains were all read from a single sample in a study of blood T cell repertoires in COVID-19. The protocol was immunoSEQ multiplex PCR, while the TCRdb copy is restricted to in-frame clones and leaves out a portion. The sample includes 150,000 to 200,000 clones, around 80% of them seen just once. The sequencing input was peripheral blood. The receptor source for this set is a man in his 60s with active or convalescent COVID-19.

There are a few counts of this clone. The gene calls are TRBV3-1 (or the pseudogene TRBV3-2) and TRBJ1-5, with a tentative D call TRBD1 (5 bases). Germline CDR1 is LGHDT and CDR2 is YNNKEL (reference sequence). The length of the CDR3 is 16 residues. Trimming pared 1 base from V and 4 bases from J, leaving 14 bases between. This CDR3 is CASSQGGGTSNQPQHF. The CDR3 DNA follows: TGTGCCAGCAGCCAAGGGGGCGGGACTTCAAATCAGCCCCAGCATTTT.

V usage is TRBV24-1 and J usage is TRBJ2-5; possible D gene TRBD2, 6 bases. Germline loops: CDR1 KGHDR, CDR2 SFDVKD. The CDR3 sequence is 13 residues long. Trimming shortened V by 6 bases and J by 3 bases, and 10 bases separated the two germline ends. CDR3 bases: TGTGCCACCAGTCTGTCGGGGGAAGAGACCCAGTACTTC. As protein: CATSLSGEETQYF.

The chain carries TRBV19 and TRBJ1-5, with TRBD1 identical over 8 bases. V shed 6 bases, J shed 1 base, and the junction held 2 bases outside the gene matches. Germline V CDR1 and CDR2: LNHDA, SQIVND (reference sequence). The CDR3 spans 14 residues. The CDR3 region has the DNA TGTGCCAGTAGGAGGACAGGGAGCAATCAGCCCCAGCATTTT. Protein product: CASRRTGSNQPQHF.

This clone was counted ten times or more. The chain links TRBV9 to TRBJ2-3, with TRBD2 matching 10 bases. V was pared by 7 bases and J by 1 base, with 3 bases of the junction left unmatched. This CDR3 contains 14 residues. The germline CDR1 and CDR2 sequences are SGDLS and YYNGEE. The CDR3 region is CASSSGSRTDTQYF. As DNA, the CDR3 is TGTGCCAGCTCTAGCGGGAGTCGCACAGATACGCAGTATTTT.

The chain joins TRBV7-2 to TRBJ2-3; maybe TRBD2 (6 bases). Germline CDR1 SGHTA, CDR2 FQGNSA. With 6 bases removed from V and 1 base from J, the gap between germline ends came to 14 bases. The CDR3 covers 15 residues. The DNA for the CDR3 is TGTGCCAGCAGTCTAGGATCTAGCGGCACAGATACGCAGTATTTT. It is translated as CASSLGSSGTDTQYF.

The chain links TRBV9 to TRBJ1-4; D uncertain. The CDR3 has 15 amino acids. V was pared by 1 base and J by 2 bases, with 9 bases between. Per germline, CDR1 SGDLS and CDR2 YYNGEE. CDR3 sequence: CASSVRDGTNEKLFF. The CDR3 DNA sequence: TGTGCCAGCAGCGTAAGAGACGGGACTAATGAAAAACTGTTTTTT.

This clone was observed a single time. V gene TRBV11-3 combines with J gene TRBJ2-1; TRBD1 agrees at 9 bases. CDR3 length: 16 amino acids. Looked up from germline, CDR1 is SGHNT and CDR2 is YENEEA. V lost 0 bases, J lost 9 bases, and 9 bases stayed unmatched. CDR3 in amino acids: CASSLEPGQGFIEQFF. CDR3 nucleotides: TGTGCCAGCAGCTTAGAGCCGGGACAGGGCTTTATTGAGCAGTTCTTC.

The CDR3 DNA sequence: TGTGCCAGCACCTTACCAACATCGGGACAAAAAGATACGCAGTATTTT. Encoded protein: CASTLPTSGQKDTQYF. The chain carries TRBV6-6 and TRBJ2-3; D might be TRBD1 (6 bases). CDR3 length equals 16 residues. Looked up from germline, CDR1 is MNHNY and CDR2 is SVGAGI (reference sequence). The V and J ends lost 7 bases and 5 bases respectively, with 22 bases between them.

CDR3 in amino acids: CASSFSGSTDTQYF. The CDR3, as DNA: TGTGCCAGCAGCTTTAGCGGAAGCACAGATACGCAGTATTTT. The chain is built from TRBV7-3 and TRBJ2-3; maybe TRBD2 (6 bases). The V gene lost 3 bases and the J gene lost 0 bases, with 7 bases spanning the gap. The CDR3 contains 14 residues. Germline-derived CDR1 and CDR2 are SGHTA and FQGTGA.

The chain couples TRBV6-6 to TRBJ1-2, with 7 bases matching TRBD1. This CDR3 contains 12 residues. Looked up from germline, CDR1 is MNHNY and CDR2 is SVGAGI (reference sequence). J was trimmed by 7 bases and V by 6 bases; bases with no gene match: 5. Written as DNA, the CDR3 is TGTGCCAGCAGACAACAGGGGTCTGGCTACACCTTC. This encodes CASRQQGSGYTF.

In nucleotides, the CDR3 is TGTGCCAGCAGCCGGACAAGCACAGATACGCAGTATTTT. Translation gives CASSRTSTDTQYF. This sequence joins TRBV7-6 and TRBJ2-3; a possible D gene is TRBD1 (5 bases). Germline lookup yields CDR1 SGHVS and CDR2 FNYEAQ. The length of the CDR3 is 13 residues. V lost 5 bases, J lost 0 bases, and 6 bases lay in between. The full variable domain, with the rest looked up from reference TRBV7-6 and TRBJ2-3, is GAGVSQSPRYKVTKRGQDVALRCDPISGHVSLYWYRQALGQGPEFLTYFNYEAQQDKSGLPNDRFSAERPEGSISTLTIQRTEQRDSAMYRCASSRTSTDTQYFGPGTRLTVL.

J is TRBJ1-5 and V is TRBV28; D is perhaps TRBD1 (5 bases). The V and J ends lost 7 bases and 3 bases respectively, with 13 bases between them. The germline gives CDR1 MDHEN, CDR2 SYDVKM. The CDR3 covers 14 residues. The CDR3 coding sequence is TGTGCCAGCAACTTTGGGGGGAACAATCAGCCCCAGCATTTT. This gives the protein CASNFGGNNQPQHF.

Here the CDR3 DNA reads TGCGCCAGCAGCATTGGACAAACCAGCTCCTACGAGCAGTACTTC. It is translated as CASSIGQTSSYEQYF. The chain couples TRBV5-1 to TRBJ2-7, with D tentatively TRBD1 (5 bases). The V gene lost 4 bases and the J gene lost 0 bases, with 14 bases spanning the gap. Germline loops: CDR1 SGHRS, CDR2 YFSETQ. The CDR3 contains 15 residues.

The rearrangement uses TRBV6-1 and TRBJ2-7, with 8 bases that match TRBD2. Looked up from germline, CDR1 is MNHNS and CDR2 is SASEGT. The ends lost 2 bases at V and 6 bases at J; junction bases unmatched: 6. This CDR3 has 14 residues. The CDR3 reads CASSESGGRGEQYF. CDR3 nucleotide sequence: TGTGCCAGCAGTGAAAGCGGGGGACGGGGCGAGCAGTACTTC.

This chain uses TRBV3-1 (or the pseudogene TRBV3-2) with TRBJ2-2; 9 positions match TRBD1. The germline V gene has CDR1 LGHDT and CDR2 YNNKEL (reference sequence). V gave up 4 bases and J gave up 4 bases; unmatched junction bases: 7. CDR3 length: 16 amino acids. This chain's CDR3 is CASSPRGQGGTGELFF. The CDR3 nucleotides read TGTGCCAGCAGCCCGAGGGGACAGGGCGGCACCGGGGAGCTGTTTTTT.

The rearrangement links TRBV2 to TRBJ1-6, with 8 bases fitting TRBD1. The J segment lost 7 bases and the V segment lost 7 bases, leaving 9 bases of the junction unmatched. CDR1 and CDR2 from the germline V gene are SNHLY and FYNNEI. This CDR3 contains 15 residues. This chain's CDR3 is CASTLDREVNSPLHF. DNA of the CDR3: TGTGCCAGCACTTTGGACAGGGAGGTGAATTCACCCCTCCACTTT.

CDR3 nucleotides: TGTGCCAGCAGTGAATTATCCTATAATTCACCCCTCCACTTT. It specifies CASSELSYNSPLHF. V is TRBV2 and J is TRBJ1-6; D uncertain. Germline V lookup: CDR1 SNHLY, CDR2 FYNNEI. This CDR3 contains 14 residues. The V end lost 2 bases, the J end lost 1 base, and 3 bases lay between the germline ends.

The gene calls are TRBV6-5 and TRBJ2-1; 9 nucleotides line up with TRBD2. Trimming at V came to 2 bases and at J to 7 bases, leaving 6 bases not matched to a gene. The V gene's germline CDR1 is MNHEY and CDR2 SVGAGI. The CDR3 length is 15 residues. Here the CDR3 reads CASSYIASGENEQFF. The CDR3 nucleotides are TGTGCCAGCAGTTACATCGCTAGCGGGGAGAATGAGCAGTTCTTC.

The rearrangement uses TRBV2 and TRBJ2-2; D is ambiguous. The ends were cut back, 7 bases at V and 4 bases at J, with 10 bases in the middle. The CDR3 is 13 amino acids. CDR1 and CDR2 (germline): SNHLY, FYNNEI. The CDR3 DNA is TGTGCCAGCAAGCCTCGAGGCACCGGGGAGCTGTTTTTT. This codes for CASKPRGTGELFF.

CDR3 loop: CASSFNSGGLDYGYTF. The CDR3, as DNA: TGCGCCAGCAGCTTCAACTCAGGGGGTCTGGACTATGGCTACACCTTC. The chain employs TRBV5-1 and TRBJ1-2; 7 nucleotides align to TRBD1. The CDR3 sequence is 16 residues long. Trimming took 2 bases from V and 3 from J; bases not matched to a gene: 10. Germline CDR1 reads SGHRS; CDR2 reads YFSETQ.